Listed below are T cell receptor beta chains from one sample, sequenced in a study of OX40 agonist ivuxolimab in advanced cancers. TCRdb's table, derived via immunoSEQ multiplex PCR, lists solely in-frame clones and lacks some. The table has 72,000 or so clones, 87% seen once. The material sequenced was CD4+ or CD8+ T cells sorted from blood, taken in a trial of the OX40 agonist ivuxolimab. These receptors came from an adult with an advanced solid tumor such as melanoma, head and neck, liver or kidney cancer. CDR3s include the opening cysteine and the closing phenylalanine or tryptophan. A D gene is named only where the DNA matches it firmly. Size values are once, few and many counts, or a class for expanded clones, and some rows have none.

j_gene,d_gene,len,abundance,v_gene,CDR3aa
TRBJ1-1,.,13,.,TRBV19,CASRETGLGEAFF
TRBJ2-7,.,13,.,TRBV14,CASSQGGGTEQYF
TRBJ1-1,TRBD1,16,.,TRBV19,CASRGGTGGPGERAFF
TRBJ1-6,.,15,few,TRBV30,CAWSGMSSYNSPLHF
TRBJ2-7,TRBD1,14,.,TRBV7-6,CASSLDYRGSQQYF
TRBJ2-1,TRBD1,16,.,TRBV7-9,CASSLGDRGNLDEQFF
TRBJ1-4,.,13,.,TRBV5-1,CASSSGDTEKLFF
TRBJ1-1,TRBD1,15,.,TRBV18,CASSYGQGLNTEAFF
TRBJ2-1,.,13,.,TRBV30,CAGGIPSYNEQFF
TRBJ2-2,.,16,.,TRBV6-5,CASSYYGPPNTGELFF
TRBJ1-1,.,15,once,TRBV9,CASSAGGSRNTEAFF
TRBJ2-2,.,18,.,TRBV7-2,CASSFRGGVHPNTGELFF
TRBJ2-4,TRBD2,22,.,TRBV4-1,CASSLLRGSAGGRRVAKNIQYF
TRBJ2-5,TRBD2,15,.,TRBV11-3,CASSWGTSGQETQYF
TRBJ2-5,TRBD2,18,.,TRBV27,CASSLKGLAGVVGETQYF
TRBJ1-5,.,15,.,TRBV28,CASRLMVFDNQPQHF
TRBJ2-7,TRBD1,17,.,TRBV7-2,CASSSPGGQGGSYEQYF
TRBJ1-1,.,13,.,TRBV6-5,CASSYLWTAEAFF
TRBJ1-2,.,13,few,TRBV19,CASGRTVRDGYTF
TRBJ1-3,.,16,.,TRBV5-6,CASSFSRGQTGNTIYF
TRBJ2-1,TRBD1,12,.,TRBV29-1,CSGGQADNEQFF
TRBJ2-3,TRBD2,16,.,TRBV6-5,CASSYSGTSGGFTQYF
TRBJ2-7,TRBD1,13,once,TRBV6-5,CASRRGQGYEQYF
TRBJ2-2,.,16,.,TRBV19,CASSIDGGPNTGELFF
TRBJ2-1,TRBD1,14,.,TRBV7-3,CASSPQTGVDEQFF
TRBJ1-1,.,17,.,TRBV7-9,CASSRGKAATWGTEAFF
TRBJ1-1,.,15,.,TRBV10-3,CAISDLGRLNTEAFF
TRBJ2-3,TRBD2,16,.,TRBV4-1,CASSRQAGGRTDTQYF
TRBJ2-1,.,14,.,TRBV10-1,CASSESGTYNEQFF
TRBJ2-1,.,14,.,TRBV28,CASRTSLGYNEQFF
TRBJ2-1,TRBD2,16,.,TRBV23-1,CASSQSLPSGLIYEFF
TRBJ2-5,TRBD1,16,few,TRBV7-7,CASSLVYSGGRETQYF
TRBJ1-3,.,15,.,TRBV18,CASSPRDVSGNTIYF
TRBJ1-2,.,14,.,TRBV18,CASSLPGTFYGYTF
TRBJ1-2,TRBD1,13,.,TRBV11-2,CASTLTGAYGYTF
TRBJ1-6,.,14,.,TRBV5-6,CASSLNPRGSPLHF
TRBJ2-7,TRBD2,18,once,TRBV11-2,CASSVLSAAGRISYEQYF
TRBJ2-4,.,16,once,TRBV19,CASSARDKLAKNIQYF
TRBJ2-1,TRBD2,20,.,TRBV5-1,CASSLARIAGGYSSYNEQFF
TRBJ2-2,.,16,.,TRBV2,CASTRGRVSNTGELFF
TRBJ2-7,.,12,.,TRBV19,CASSTGGHEQYF
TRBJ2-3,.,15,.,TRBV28,CASSRPGVHTDTQYF
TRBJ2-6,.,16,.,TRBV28,CASRVGQISGANVLTF
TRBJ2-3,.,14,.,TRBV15,CATSRDRYTDTQYF
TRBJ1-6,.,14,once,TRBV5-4,CASSLAREYSPLHF
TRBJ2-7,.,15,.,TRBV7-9,CASSVAALQDHEQYF
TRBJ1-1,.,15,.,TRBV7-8,CASSPMGRGRTEAFF
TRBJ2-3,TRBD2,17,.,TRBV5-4,CASSRKPSGASTDTQYF
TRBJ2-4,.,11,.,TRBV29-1,CSVNLGDIQYF
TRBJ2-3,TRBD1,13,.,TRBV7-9,CASSPRGPDTQYF
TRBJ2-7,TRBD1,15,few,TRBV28,CASNSPGTGGYEQYF
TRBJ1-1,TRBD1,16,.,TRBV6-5,CASSYSPHRGNTEAFF
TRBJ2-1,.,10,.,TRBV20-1,CSVPSDEQFF